These 13 T cell receptor beta chains were all obtained from the same sample, sequenced in a study of blood T cell repertoires in COVID-19. Profiled with immunoSEQ multiplex PCR; TCRdb holds only in-frame clones, not every one. The sample lists 180,000 or so clones, about four fifths occurring once. Sequencing was done on a sample of PBMCs or T cells enriched from blood (not recorded which). The receptors here all came from a woman in her forties or fifties in a cohort exposed to, infected with or recovered from COVID-19 (not recorded which).

The chain employs TRBV19 and TRBJ2-1; 9 nucleotides line up with TRBD2. The CDR3 runs to 15 residues. Trimming removed 8 bases from V and 6 bases from J; junction bases left unmatched: 11. The germline V gene has CDR1 LNHDA and CDR2 SQIVND (reference sequence). CDR3 loop: CASQGRTSALNEQFF. The CDR3 DNA follows: TGTGCCAGTCAGGGGAGGACTAGCGCACTCAATGAGCAGTTCTTC.

This chain joins TRBV7-2 and TRBJ1-2; 12 bases agree with TRBD1. The germline CDR1 and CDR2 sequences are SGHTA and FQGNSA. Germline trimming cut 5 bases from V and 4 bases from J; bases unmatched to any gene: 8. The CDR3 runs 16 residues. The CDR3 sequence: CASSLAGQGAGYGYTF. CDR3 nucleotides: TGTGCCAGCAGCCTTGCGGGACAGGGGGCTGGCTATGGCTACACCTTC.

The chain combines TRBV3-1 (or the pseudogene TRBV3-2) with TRBJ1-1, with TRBD1 as a possible D gene (5 bases). The V gene lost 0 bases and the J gene lost 7 bases, with 15 bases spanning the gap. Germline loops: CDR1 LGHDT, CDR2 YNNKEL (reference sequence). The CDR3 length is 15 residues. CDR3 in DNA: TGTGCCAGCAGCCAAGATCGGGGGAGTGTGGGTGAAGCTTTCTTT. It yields the protein CASSQDRGSVGEAFF.

The sample holds a few counts of this clone. V and J are TRBV7-9 and TRBJ2-7; 9 nucleotides line up with TRBD2. Germline V gene lookup returns CDR1 SEHNR and CDR2 FQNEAQ (reference sequence). The CDR3 runs 14 residues. V lost 8 bases and J lost 1; bases outside the gene matches: 6. For the CDR3, the DNA is TGTGCCAGCTCTAGCGGGGTGTTATCCTACGAGCAGTACTTC. The encoded protein is CASSSGVLSYEQYF.

This clone was counted a single time. DNA of the CDR3: TGTGCCAGCAGTAGCCAGTCAGGGGGTTTTGGCTACACCTTC. This gives the protein CASSSQSGGFGYTF. V is TRBV6-5 and J is TRBJ1-2, with 7 bases aligning to TRBD1. This CDR3 comprises 14 residues. Germline V gives CDR1 MNHEY, CDR2 SVGAGI. J gave up 7 bases and V 5 bases, and 10 bases lay outside the gene matches.

The rearrangement joins TRBV30 to TRBJ2-7; the D is unclear. CDR3 size: 12 residues. Trimming pared 2 bases from V and 0 bases from J, leaving 5 bases between. Germline V lookup: CDR1 GTSNPN, CDR2 SVGIG (reference sequence). The CDR3: CAWSPSSYEQYF. DNA for the CDR3: TGTGCCTGGAGTCCTAGCTCCTACGAGCAGTACTTC. Full variable domain (rest looked up from reference TRBV30 and TRBJ2-7): SQTIHQWPATLVQPVGSPLSLECTVEGTSNPNLYWYRQAAGRGLQLLFYSVGIGQISSEVPQNLSASRPQDRQFILSSKKLLLSDSGFYLCAWSPSSYEQYFGPGTRLTVT.

CDR3 region: CASRDREVKLFF. DNA for the CDR3: TGTGCCAGCAGGGACAGGGAGGTAAAACTGTTTTTT. The chain has TRBV2 and TRBJ1-4; 8 bases map to TRBD1. The length of the CDR3 is 12 residues. Germline CDR1 and CDR2: SNHLY and FYNNEI. The V and J ends lost 6 bases and 10 bases, in that order; junction bases with no gene match: 4.

V and J are TRBV4-3 and TRBJ2-2, with 8 positions matching TRBD1. The V gene end was trimmed by 1 base and the J gene end by 7 bases; junction bases not matched to a gene: 5. This CDR3 is built from 15 residues. CDR1 LGHNA and CDR2 YSLEER come from the germline V gene. The CDR3 loop reads CASSQADRDSGELFF. As DNA, the CDR3 is TGCGCCAGCAGCCAAGCGGACAGGGACAGCGGGGAGCTGTTTTTT.

The genes are TRBV27 and TRBJ2-2; tentatively, D is TRBD1 (5 bases). V lost 2 bases and J lost 5, with 9 bases in between. The CDR3 runs 14 residues. Germline CDR1 and CDR2: MNHEY and SMNVEV (reference sequence). This chain's CDR3 is CASSLKTATGELFF. The CDR3 coding sequence is TGTGCCAGCAGTTTAAAGACAGCAACCGGGGAGCTGTTTTTT.

The V and J genes are TRBV29-1 and TRBJ2-7; 9 bases fit TRBD1. This CDR3 spans 12 amino acids. With 7 bases clipped from V and 4 bases from J, the junction kept 5 bases outside the gene matches. The germline gives CDR1 SQVTM, CDR2 ANQGSEA. The CDR3 DNA reads TGCAGCGCCGGACAGGGGCAGTACGAGCAGTACTTC. It translates to CSAGQGQYEQYF.

This rearrangement joins TRBV27 to TRBJ2-7; D gene unclear. Deletions cut 8 bases from V and 4 bases from J, with 9 bases between. The CDR3 has 11 amino acids. Germline V lookup: CDR1 MNHEY, CDR2 SMNVEV (reference sequence). Here the CDR3 DNA reads TGTGCCAGCGGCCTGATATACGAGCAGTACTTC. Its translation is CASGLIYEQYF.

This sequence joins TRBV24-1 and TRBJ1-2; 7 bases match TRBD1. This CDR3 has 14 amino acids. J was trimmed by 3 bases and V by 2 bases; bases with no gene match: 2. Germline V gene sequence: CDR1 KGHDR, CDR2 SFDVKD. The CDR3 spells CATSDSGGYYGYTF. CDR3 nucleotides: TGTGCCACCAGTGATTCAGGGGGGTACTATGGCTACACCTTC.

The chain joins TRBV6-1 to TRBJ1-5; D uncertain. The CDR3 is made up of 16 amino acids. CDR1 is MNHNS and CDR2 is SASEGT in the germline V gene. V was cut by 1 base and J by 0 bases, with 10 bases left in between. The chain's CDR3 is CASSEGRGLSNQPQHF. The CDR3, as DNA: TGTGCCAGCAGTGAAGGGCGGGGTCTTAGCAATCAGCCCCAGCATTTT.